The 28 T cell receptor beta chains reported below all come from one sample, sequenced in a study of blood T cell repertoires in COVID-19. Sequenced by immunoSEQ multiplex PCR; TCRdb stores in-frame clones only, minus some. The sample has over 250,000 clones, around 80% seen once; the top ten hold roughly 4%. Sequencing was done on a sample of PBMCs or T cells enriched from blood (not recorded which). The receptors come from a man aged 25-45 years with acute COVID-19.

The chain carries TRBV27 and TRBJ2-1; 10 bases line up with TRBD2. This CDR3 has 14 residues. Germline V CDR1 and CDR2: MNHEY, SMNVEV (reference sequence). Unmatched junction bases numbered 10, after V lost 7 bases and J lost 10 bases. CDR3: CASTPPSGGREQFF. In DNA, the CDR3 is TGTGCCAGCACCCCTCCTAGCGGGGGTAGAGAGCAGTTCTTC.

This clone appeared a few times. V gene TRBV5-1 combines with J gene TRBJ2-6, with D maybe TRBD1 (5 bases). Germline V gene lookup returns CDR1 SGHRS and CDR2 YFSETQ. Between the trimmed V and J ends, which lost 1 base and 3 bases, there was a span of 14 bases. This CDR3 is built from 17 residues. CDR3 sequence (DNA): TGCGCCAGCAGCTTGAGTCCGCAGGGTGTTGGGGCCAACGTCCTGACTTTC. As protein: CASSLSPQGVGANVLTF. The complete variable domain, with remaining parts taken from reference TRBV5-1 and TRBJ2-6, reads KAGVTQTPRYLIKTRGQQVTLSCSPISGHRSVSWYQQTPGQGLQFLFEYFSETQRNKGNFPGRFSGRQFSNSRSEMNVSTLELGDSALYLCASSLSPQGVGANVLTFGAGSRLTVL.

This chain connects TRBV29-1 to TRBJ1-1; D is uncertain. Trimming pared 3 bases from V and 0 bases from J, leaving 11 bases between. Germline V gene data show CDR1 as SQVTM and CDR2 as ANQGSEA. This CDR3 has 14 residues. CDR3 nucleotide sequence: TGCAGCGTTGAGAAAGGACTCCTGAACACTGAAGCTTTCTTT. Its translation: CSVEKGLLNTEAFF.

This clone was seen a few times. The CDR3 region is CAWSLGTGQTDTQYF. The DNA of the CDR3 is TGTGCCTGGAGTTTAGGGACAGGTCAAACGGATACGCAGTATTTT. V usage is TRBV30 and J usage is TRBJ2-3, with 8 bases fitting TRBD1. Germline V CDR1 and CDR2: GTSNPN, SVGIG (reference sequence). V dropped 2 bases and J dropped 6; count of bases not matched to a gene: 10. The CDR3 runs to 15 residues.

The chain uses TRBV19 and TRBJ1-4, with TRBD1 as a possible D gene (5 bases). The germline V gene has CDR1 LNHDA and CDR2 SQIVND (reference sequence). The CDR3 totals 15 residues. With 3 bases removed from V and 10 bases from J, the gap between germline ends came to 18 bases. DNA of the CDR3: TGTGCCAGTAGTATGTCTCCAGGGAGGGTCCCAAAACTGTTTTTT. This encodes CASSMSPGRVPKLFF.

The chain is built from TRBV3-1 (or the pseudogene TRBV3-2) and TRBJ1-2, with a tentative D call TRBD1 (5 bases). Germline V gene sequence: CDR1 LGHDT, CDR2 YNNKEL (reference sequence). The CDR3 totals 14 residues. Trimming took off 0 bases at V and 8 bases at J, with 13 bases between the two ends. The CDR3 nucleotides are TGTGCCAGCAGCCAAGAAAGGGGCTTGGGGGGCTACACCTTC. Residues: CASSQERGLGGYTF.

The V and J genes are TRBV2 and TRBJ2-1; TRBD1 might be the D (5 bases). The V end was cut by 4 bases, the J end by 6 bases, with 13 bases between. From germline, CDR1 is SNHLY and CDR2 FYNNEI. The CDR3 is 14 amino acids. As DNA, the CDR3 is TGTGCCAGCAGTGCCCTTGGCAGGGTCAATGAGCAGTTCTTC. This gives the protein CASSALGRVNEQFF.

This chain links TRBV6-4 with TRBJ2-2; TRBD2 aligns across 11 bases. Germline values: CDR1 MRHNA, CDR2 SNTAGT. This CDR3 has 14 residues. The trim removed 5 bases at V and 4 bases at J, leaving 0 bases unmatched. In nucleotides, the CDR3 is TGTGCCAGCAGTACTAGCGGGAGCACCGGGGAGCTGTTTTTT. It translates to CASSTSGSTGELFF.

The chain recombines TRBV4-1 with TRBJ1-2, with a tentative D call TRBD1 (5 bases). Germline-derived CDR1 and CDR2 are MGHRA and YSYEKL. CDR3 size: 13 residues. Trimming pared 1 base from V and 2 bases from J, leaving 5 bases between. This chain's CDR3 is CASSQGQNYGYTF. In nucleotides, the CDR3 is TGCGCCAGCAGCCAAGGACAGAACTATGGCTACACCTTC.

This clone has only a few counts. This sequence joins TRBV7-2 and TRBJ1-6, with 10 nucleotides matching TRBD1. V was clipped by 5 bases and J by 14 bases; unmatched bases: 12. CDR1 and CDR2 (germline): SGHTA, FQGNSA. The CDR3 covers 15 residues. The CDR3 DNA reads as TGTGCCAGCAGCACGGGACAGGGGCCCCATCGCACCCTCCACTTT. It yields the protein CASSTGQGPHRTLHF. Based on the CDR3 plus reference TRBV7-2 and TRBJ1-6, the full variable domain is GAGVSQSPSNKVTEKGKDVELRCDPISGHTALYWYRQSLGQGLEFLIYFQGNSAPDKSGLPSDRFSAERTGGSVSTLTIQRTQQEDSAVYLCASSTGQGPHRTLHFGNGTRLTVT.

The chain uses TRBV28 and TRBJ1-1, with D unclear. The V gene lost 3 bases and the J gene lost 0 bases, with 8 bases spanning the gap. The germline gives CDR1 MDHEN, CDR2 SYDVKM. The CDR3 length is 14 residues. The CDR3 coding sequence is TGTGCCAGCAGTTTCTGGCAGATGAACACTGAAGCTTTCTTT. It encodes CASSFWQMNTEAFF.

The gene calls are TRBV2 and TRBJ1-5, with no clear D. Trimming stripped 3 bases from V and 0 bases from J, with 15 bases between. From germline, CDR1 is SNHLY and CDR2 FYNNEI. This CDR3 has 17 amino acids. As DNA, the CDR3 is TGTGCCAGCAGTGAGTTTGGTCCAAGCCTTAGCAATCAGCCCCAGCATTTT. Its protein is CASSEFGPSLSNQPQHF.

This clone was observed many times. V gene TRBV19 combines with J gene TRBJ1-1, with TRBD1 as a possible D gene (6 bases). CDR1 is LNHDA and CDR2 is SQIVND in the germline V gene (reference sequence). With 6 bases removed from V and 4 bases from J, the gap between germline ends came to 15 bases. This CDR3 is built from 14 residues. This CDR3 reads CASRPQGYSTEAFF. CDR3 coding DNA: TGTGCCAGTAGACCCCAGGGGTATTCCACTGAAGCTTTCTTT.

The V call is TRBV11-3, the J call TRBJ2-1; 10 bases line up with TRBD2. CDR3 length equals 17 residues. In germline, CDR1 is SGHNT, CDR2 YENEEA. J lost 7 bases, V lost 1 base, and 10 bases had no gene match. The CDR3 spells CASSLVLAGAVWNEQFF. The CDR3 region has the DNA TGTGCCAGCAGCTTAGTCCTAGCGGGAGCAGTCTGGAATGAGCAGTTCTTC.

The rearrangement uses TRBV5-1 and TRBJ1-4; weak D call: TRBD1 (5 bases). The V gene's germline CDR1 is SGHRS and CDR2 YFSETQ. The CDR3 consists of 16 residues. V lost 1 base and J lost 8, with 18 bases in between. Here the CDR3 DNA reads TGCGCCAGCAGCTTGCTTCGGGCTCAGGGAGGAGAAAAACTGTTTTTT. It codes for CASSLLRAQGGEKLFF.

The CDR3 coding sequence is TGCAGCGTCGGAGGGACTCTCGTCGGGGAGCTGTTTTTT. Protein product: CSVGGTLVGELFF. The chain carries TRBV29-1 and TRBJ2-2; possibly TRBD2 for D (6 bases). V lost 6 bases and J lost 7, with 15 bases in between. The germline V gene encodes CDR1 SQVTM and CDR2 ANQGSEA. This CDR3 contains 13 residues.

V usage is TRBV27 and J usage is TRBJ1-6; 7 bases align to TRBD1. Unmatched junction bases numbered 12, after V lost 4 bases and J lost 3 bases. The germline V gene encodes CDR1 MNHEY and CDR2 SMNVEV (reference sequence). CDR3 length equals 18 residues. This CDR3 reads CASSSSTGFSYYNSPLHF. DNA for the CDR3: TGTGCCAGCAGTTCCTCGACAGGGTTCAGCTACTATAATTCACCCCTCCACTTT.

V is TRBV30 and J is TRBJ1-1, with a tentative D call TRBD1 (5 bases). Germline-derived CDR1 and CDR2 are GTSNPN and SVGIG (reference sequence). V lost 1 base to trimming and J lost 11 bases, with 17 bases between them. The CDR3 loop spans 13 amino acids. CDR3 sequence reads: CAWSGQQVHRAFF. The CDR3 nucleotides are TGTGCCTGGAGTGGCCAACAGGTCCACAGGGCTTTCTTT.

The gene calls are TRBV5-4 and TRBJ2-1; 9 bases match TRBD1. V trimming: 2 bases; J trimming: 12 bases; junction bases outside the gene matches: 6. This CDR3 comprises 13 residues. CDR1 and CDR2 (germline): SGHNT, YYREEE (reference sequence). The CDR3 loop reads CASSFPGQGAQFF. CDR3 bases: TGTGCCAGCAGCTTTCCGGGACAGGGTGCGCAGTTCTTC.

This clone was counted once. The gene calls are TRBV9 and TRBJ1-1; possibly TRBD1 for D (5 bases). Germline values: CDR1 SGDLS, CDR2 YYNGEE. The V gene lost 0 bases and the J gene lost 6 bases, with 15 bases spanning the gap. This CDR3 is 15 amino acids long. The chain's CDR3 is CASSVGGREGSEAFF. The CDR3 DNA follows: TGTGCCAGCAGCGTAGGGGGCAGGGAGGGCTCTGAAGCTTTCTTT.

The gene calls are TRBV2 and TRBJ2-1; 9 nucleotides match TRBD2. J gave up 3 bases and V 4 bases, and 1 base lay outside the gene matches. Per germline, CDR1 SNHLY and CDR2 FYNNEI. CDR3 length: 14 amino acids. This CDR3 is CASSVLAGYNEQFF. In DNA, the CDR3 is TGTGCCAGCAGTGTACTAGCGGGCTACAATGAGCAGTTCTTC. The variable domain in full, completed from reference TRBV2 and TRBJ2-1, reads EPEVTQTPSHQVTQMGQEVILRCVPISNHLYFYWYRQILGQKVEFLVSFYNNEISEKSEIFDDQFSVERPDGSNFTLKIRSTKLEDSAMYFCASSVLAGYNEQFFGPGTRLTVL.

The genes are TRBV4-1 and TRBJ2-4; D unclear. The germline CDR1 and CDR2 sequences are MGHRA and YSYEKL. The germline V and J ends were trimmed by 5 bases and 1 base, with 15 bases remaining between them. This CDR3 has 16 residues. This chain's CDR3 is CASSSRMVEAKNIQYF. CDR3 DNA: TGCGCCAGCAGCTCCCGCATGGTGGAGGCCAAAAACATTCAGTACTTC.

This clone was counted a single time. This chain connects TRBV6-5 to TRBJ1-1, with a weak D call TRBD1 (6 bases). This CDR3 is 16 amino acids long. Germline values: CDR1 MNHEY, CDR2 SVGAGI. Trimming took off 0 bases at V and 6 bases at J, with 17 bases between the two ends. The CDR3 DNA reads as TGTGCCAGCAGTTACTCGAAAACAGGGAAGATAGCTGAAGCTTTCTTT. Translation: CASSYSKTGKIAEAFF.

V usage is TRBV5-5 and J usage is TRBJ1-1; D remains ambiguous. Trimming removed 2 bases at V and 4 bases at J, with 12 bases between. Germline V lookup: CDR1 SGHKS, CDR2 YYEKEE (reference sequence). CDR3 length: 14 amino acids. CDR3 in amino acids: CASSLGGGFTEAFF. Here the CDR3 DNA reads TGTGCCAGCAGCTTAGGTGGAGGCTTCACTGAAGCTTTCTTT.

J is TRBJ1-1 and V is TRBV10-3; D gene unclear. CDR1 is ENHRY, CDR2 SYGVKD, per germline. The CDR3 length is 16 residues. The V end was cut by 0 bases, the J end by 0 bases, with 11 bases between. In nucleotides, the CDR3 is TGTGCCATCAGTGAGTCAGTTGGGGAGTTGAACACTGAAGCTTTCTTT. This codes for CAISESVGELNTEAFF.

The chain is built from TRBV7-2 and TRBJ1-2; TRBD1 might be the D (5 bases). The CDR3 covers 13 residues. The V gene's germline CDR1 is SGHTA and CDR2 FQGNSA. V lost 1 base to trimming and J lost 5 bases, with 8 bases between them. In nucleotides, the CDR3 is TGTGCCAGCAGCTTAGACCCAGGGTATGGCTACACCTTC. This codes for CASSLDPGYGYTF. Combining the CDR3 with reference TRBV7-2 and TRBJ1-2 gives the whole variable domain GAGVSQSPSNKVTEKGKDVELRCDPISGHTALYWYRQSLGQGLEFLIYFQGNSAPDKSGLPSDRFSAERTGGSVSTLTIQRTQQEDSAVYLCASSLDPGYGYTFGSGTRLTVV.

The chain employs TRBV10-3 and TRBJ1-2; D is unresolved. Germline V gene data show CDR1 as ENHRY and CDR2 as SYGVKD. The V and J ends lost 3 bases and 3 bases respectively, with 11 bases between them. The CDR3 extends over 14 amino acids. DNA for the CDR3: TGTGCCATCAGTGATCGAGGGAACGACTATGGCTACACCTTC. Translation gives CAISDRGNDYGYTF.

This chain joins TRBV5-1 and TRBJ1-1; D call uncertain. CDR3 length: 13 amino acids. Per the germline V gene, CDR1 is SGHRS and CDR2 is YFSETQ. V lost 1 base, J lost 5 bases, and 9 bases lay in between. CDR3 bases: TGCGCCAGCAGCTTGATTTGGAGAACTGAAGCTTTCTTT. It yields the protein CASSLIWRTEAFF. The entire variable domain, with the rest obtained from reference TRBV5-1 and TRBJ1-1, is as follows: KAGVTQTPRYLIKTRGQQVTLSCSPISGHRSVSWYQQTPGQGLQFLFEYFSETQRNKGNFPGRFSGRQFSNSRSEMNVSTLELGDSALYLCASSLIWRTEAFFGQGTRLTVV.